The 11 T cell receptor beta chains listed next were all sequenced from one sample in a study of radiotherapy plus CTLA-4 blockade in lung cancer. Sequencing used immunoSEQ multiplex PCR; TCRdb keeps in-frame clones, though not all of them. The sample records 60,000 to 75,000 clones, roughly four fifths being singletons. The specimen was peripheral blood, collected from a patient treated with radiotherapy plus ipilimumab. The source of these receptors is a human donor with non-small cell lung cancer whose response to radiotherapy plus ipilimumab could not be evaluated. Some clones in this sample may be carry-over from other donors' samples.

CDR3 region: CASSLAQGARQDTQYF. The DNA for the CDR3 is TGTGCCAGCAGCTTGGCTCAGGGGGCGAGGCAAGATACGCAGTATTTT. The rearrangement uses TRBV5-4 and TRBJ2-3, with TRBD1 matching over 8 bases. V shed 0 bases, J shed 5 bases, and the junction held 8 bases outside the gene matches. Germline lookup yields CDR1 SGHNT and CDR2 YYREEE (reference sequence). CDR3 length: 16 amino acids.

Only a few counts were recorded for this clone. This chain uses TRBV27 with TRBJ2-4; TRBD1 is a possible D gene (5 bases). CDR1 and CDR2 from the germline V gene are MNHEY and SMNVEV (reference sequence). The ends were cut back, 6 bases at V and 0 bases at J, with 21 bases in the middle. The CDR3 is 18 amino acids. CDR3 protein: CASSPWAGKLLAKNIQYF. The CDR3 DNA sequence: TGTGCCAGCAGCCCGTGGGCAGGGAAATTACTAGCCAAAAACATTCAGTACTTC.

The rearrangement uses TRBV18 and TRBJ1-1; D not certain. CDR1 is KGHSH, CDR2 LQKENI, per germline. This CDR3 comprises 14 residues. Trimming took 4 bases from V and 4 from J, leaving 13 bases between them. The chain's CDR3 is CASSQPVSGTEAFF. The CDR3 coding sequence is TGTGCCAGCTCACAACCGGTCTCGGGCACTGAAGCTTTCTTT.

The chain is built from TRBV6-1 and TRBJ1-2, with TRBD1 as a possible D gene (6 bases). This CDR3 contains 13 residues. CDR1 and CDR2 from the germline V gene are MNHNS and SASEGT. The V gene lost 5 bases and the J gene lost 4 bases, with 11 bases spanning the gap. The CDR3 region has the DNA TGTGCCAGCAGTTCGGGACAAATCTATGGCTACACCTTC. Translation gives CASSSGQIYGYTF.

This chain joins TRBV2 and TRBJ1-2; D remains ambiguous. V shed 5 bases and J shed 5 bases, with 18 bases lying between them. The germline V gene encodes CDR1 SNHLY and CDR2 FYNNEI. The length of the CDR3 is 15 residues. Here the CDR3 reads CASSRLLGETYGYTF. The CDR3 coding sequence is TGTGCCAGCAGTAGACTGCTTGGAGAAACGTATGGCTACACCTTC. The full variable domain, its missing parts supplied by reference TRBV2 and TRBJ1-2, is EPEVTQTPSHQVTQMGQEVILRCVPISNHLYFYWYRQILGQKVEFLVSFYNNEISEKSEIFDDQFSVERPDGSNFTLKIRSTKLEDSAMYFCASSRLLGETYGYTFGSGTRLTVV.

The V call is TRBV6-1, the J call TRBJ2-1, with 8 bases lining up with TRBD2. V dropped 6 bases and J dropped 0; count of bases not matched to a gene: 4. The CDR3 contains 15 residues. Germline V lookup: CDR1 MNHNS, CDR2 SASEGT. The DNA of the CDR3 is TGTGCCAGCAGAACAAGCGGGGGCTCCTACAATGAGCAGTTCTTC. Translation: CASRTSGGSYNEQFF.

This clone was picked up one time. This rearrangement joins TRBV7-2 to TRBJ2-6; D call uncertain. Trimming left V 7 bases short and J 8 bases short, with 12 bases between. In germline, CDR1 is SGHTA, CDR2 FQGNSA. This CDR3 comprises 13 residues. The DNA of the CDR3 is TGTGCCAGCACCCTGGGCGTCCCCAACGTCCTGACTTTC. Its protein is CASTLGVPNVLTF.

The V gene is TRBV4-1, the J gene TRBJ1-4, with TRBD1 matching 8 bases. J lost 0 bases, V lost 0 bases, and 3 bases had no gene match. Germline values: CDR1 MGHRA, CDR2 YSYEKL. This CDR3 spans 17 amino acids. The CDR3 DNA sequence: TGCGCCAGCAGCCAAGATGGGACAGGACCAACTAATGAAAAACTGTTTTTT. It specifies CASSQDGTGPTNEKLFF.

This clone was observed a single time. The rearrangement links TRBV9 to TRBJ2-4, with TRBD1 matching 10 bases. V lost 2 bases to trimming and J lost 5 bases; unmatched junction nucleotides: 4. Germline CDR1 and CDR2: SGDLS and YYNGEE. The CDR3 spans 15 residues. CDR3 nucleotide sequence: TGTGCCAGCAGCGTGGGACAGGGGCTGGAAAACATTCAGTACTTC. It translates to CASSVGQGLENIQYF.

The sample holds a few counts of this clone. The gene calls are TRBV27 and TRBJ2-3; TRBD2 aligns across 7 bases. Trimming removed 0 bases from V and 4 bases from J; junction bases left unmatched: 7. Germline V gene sequence: CDR1 MNHEY, CDR2 SMNVEV (reference sequence). The CDR3 totals 16 residues. The CDR3 spells CASSLSGGWNADTQYF. For the CDR3, the DNA is TGTGCCAGCAGTTTATCGGGGGGGTGGAATGCAGATACGCAGTATTTT.

The chain employs TRBV7-2 and TRBJ2-7; 7 bases align to TRBD1. Germline CDR1 SGHTA, CDR2 FQGNSA. The V gene end was trimmed by 2 bases and the J gene end by 3 bases; junction bases not matched to a gene: 4. The CDR3 extends over 14 amino acids. CDR3 in amino acids: CASSLSGTDYEQYF. DNA for the CDR3: TGTGCCAGCAGCTTATCGGGGACAGACTACGAGCAGTACTTC.